What follows is one T cell receptor beta chain and its context. This record comes from a study of control samples from healthy donors and cancer patients. CDR1 is ENHRY, CDR2 SYGVKD, per germline. The CDR3 has 15 amino acids. Deletions cut 0 bases from V and 0 bases from J, with 6 bases between. Method: immunoSEQ multiplex PCR; TCRdb's copy keeps in-frame clones and lacks some. The data contain approximately 71,000 clones, roughly 89% of them singletons. The chain couples TRBV10-3 to TRBJ1-3; D not resolved. The TCR was taken from a man aged 55 to 70 with lung cancer. The specimen was PBMCs. The CDR3 DNA reads as TGTGCCATCAGTGAGTCCGCAGCCTCTGGAAACACCATATATTTT. Translated, it gives CAISESAASGNTIYF.